The T cell receptor beta chain described here comes from a study of blood T cells in healthy people across ages (dated by TCRdb to about 2015). About the investigation overall: In model experiments, template switching captured roughly one uniquely barcoded TCR beta cDNA molecule for every two T cells. To track age-related changes in TCR beta repertoire diversity, the study relied on deep sequencing normalized with unique cDNA molecular identifiers. Donors of different ages were randomly distributed across sequencing lanes to avoid experimental bias. Using the same blood draw, the study looked at two additional independent replicas of 1 million unique cDNA reads for two donors, one aged 18 to 30 and the other aged 80 or older. The donors were split into four age groups: young (average 16 years), middle-aged (nearly 40), aged (about 62) and long-lived (about 82). Overall results and qualifications from the work: Estimates of total diversity from one million sequenced T cells were regarded as lower bounds and underestimates. Since profiling was done on bulk unsorted PBMCs, naive and antigen-experienced compartments could not be conclusively compared. Observed TCR beta diversity per million T cells fell roughly linearly with age, and a significant reduction was already apparent by age about 38. The CMV infection status of donors was not known, potentially confounding age-related changes in expanded clonotypes. Observed TCR beta diversity correlated strongly with the percentage of naive T cells measured by flow cytometry. Compared with the aged group, the long-lived group had more naive CD4+ T cells, fewer expanded clones and increased TCR diversity, a pattern suggesting age selection.

The library was built by means of 5' RACE. Sequencing was performed on an Illumina HiSeq 2500. A second PCR of about 7 to 12 cycles was performed with a sample-barcoded 5' primer and a J-beta primer mix. Each TCR beta cDNA molecule received a unique molecular identifier from a template-switch 5' adaptor carrying 12 random nucleotides. Each sample yielded at least 3 million CDR3-containing paired-end reads. All of the RNA was converted into first-strand cDNA using the Mint cDNA synthesis kit, with a TRBC-specific oligonucleotide serving as the primer. All cDNA was treated with uracil-DNA glycosylase and then went through a first 18-cycle PCR with the universal primers M1SS and BC2_uni_R. On the authors' methods: For normalization, 1 million high-quality reads were randomly selected from each sample, with every read carrying a distinct molecular identifier. Reads sharing molecular identifiers were discarded rather than binned into consensus sequences. MiTCR, run with a Q25 quality threshold and the strictest error-elimination algorithm, handled CDR3 identification, clonotype clustering and error correction. Lower-bound total TCR beta diversity was estimated with a nonparametric unseen species model using Euler transformation. The public reads were run again by TCRdb, first through fastp at Q25 and then through MiXCR, and only productive beta chains were kept. A single entry per CDR3 protein holds the most common genes and DNA from its merged rows. None of the V and J calls come from the authors' own analysis; TCRdb made them. The sample yields roughly 410,000 distinct CDR3 sequences; approximately 51% were counted once. The ten most abundant clones make up 51% of the sample.

Systemically healthy Caucasian individuals from Russia, 35 to 50 in total and aged roughly 6 to 90 years, were included as donors. About 10 milliliters of peripheral blood were collected from each donor into EDTA-treated Vacutainer tubes. Ficoll-Paque density-gradient centrifugation was used to isolate PBMCs, with at least 6 million obtained per sample. Trizol reagent was used to extract total RNA from PBMCs, with at least 6 micrograms per sample. For every donor, an aliquot of PBMCs went through flow cytometry to measure the percentages of naive CD45RAhigh/CD27high T cells. For this clonotype: Its antigen remains undetermined. One base away there is no much larger clone; base qualities are not given.

From the cysteine up to the phenylalanine, the CDR3 has a length of 12 residues. Only CDR3 DNA is held: 36 bases, read in frame from base 1. V gives up 11 bases and J gives up 4 bases, and the segment between their germline ends measures 12 bases. Sequencing was performed on blood. Recombination joined TRBV12-3 or TRBV12-4 with TRBJ2-1; the D gene identity is not certain. The source of this sequence is a man aged 60 to 69 in good health. The encoded CDR3 is CAGSVRYNEQFF. The base sequence is TGTGCCGGGTCTGTTAGGTACAATGAGCAGTTCTTC.